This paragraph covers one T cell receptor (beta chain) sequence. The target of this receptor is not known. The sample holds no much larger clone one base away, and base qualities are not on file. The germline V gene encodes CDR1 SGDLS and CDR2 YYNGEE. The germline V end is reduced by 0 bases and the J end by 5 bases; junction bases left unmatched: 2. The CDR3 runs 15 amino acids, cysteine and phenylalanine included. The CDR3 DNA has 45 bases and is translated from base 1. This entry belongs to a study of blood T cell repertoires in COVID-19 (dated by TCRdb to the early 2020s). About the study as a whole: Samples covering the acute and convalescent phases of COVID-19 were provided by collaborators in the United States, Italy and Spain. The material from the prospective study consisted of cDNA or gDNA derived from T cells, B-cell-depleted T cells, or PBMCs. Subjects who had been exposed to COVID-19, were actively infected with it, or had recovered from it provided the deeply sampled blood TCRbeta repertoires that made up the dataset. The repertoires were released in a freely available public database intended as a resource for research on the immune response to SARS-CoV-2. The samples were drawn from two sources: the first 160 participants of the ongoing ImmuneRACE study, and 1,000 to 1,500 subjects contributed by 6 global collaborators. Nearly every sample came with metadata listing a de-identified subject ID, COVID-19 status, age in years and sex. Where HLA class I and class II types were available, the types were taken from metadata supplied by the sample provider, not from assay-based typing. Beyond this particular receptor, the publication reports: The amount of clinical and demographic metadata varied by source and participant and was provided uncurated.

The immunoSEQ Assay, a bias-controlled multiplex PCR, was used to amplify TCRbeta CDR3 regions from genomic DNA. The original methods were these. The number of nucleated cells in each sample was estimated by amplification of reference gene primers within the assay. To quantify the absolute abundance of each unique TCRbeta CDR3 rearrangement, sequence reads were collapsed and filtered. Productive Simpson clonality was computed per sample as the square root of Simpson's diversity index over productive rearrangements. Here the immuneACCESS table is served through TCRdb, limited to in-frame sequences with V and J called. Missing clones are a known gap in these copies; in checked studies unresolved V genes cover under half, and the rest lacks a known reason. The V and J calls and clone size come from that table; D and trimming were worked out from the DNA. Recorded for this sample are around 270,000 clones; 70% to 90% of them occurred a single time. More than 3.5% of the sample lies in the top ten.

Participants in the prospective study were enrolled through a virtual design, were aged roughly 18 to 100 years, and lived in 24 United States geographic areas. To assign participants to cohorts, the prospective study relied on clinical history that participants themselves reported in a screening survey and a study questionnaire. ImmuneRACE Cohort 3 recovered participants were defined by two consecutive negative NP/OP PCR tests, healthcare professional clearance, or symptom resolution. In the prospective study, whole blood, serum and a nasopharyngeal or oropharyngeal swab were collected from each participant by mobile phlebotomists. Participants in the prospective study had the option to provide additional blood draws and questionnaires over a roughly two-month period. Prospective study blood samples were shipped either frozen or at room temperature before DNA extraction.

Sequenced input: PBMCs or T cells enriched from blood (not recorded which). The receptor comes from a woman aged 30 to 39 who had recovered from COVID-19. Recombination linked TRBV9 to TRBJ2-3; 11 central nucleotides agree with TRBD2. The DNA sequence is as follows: TGTGCCAGCAGCGTAGGACTAGCGGGACAAGATACGCAGTATTTT. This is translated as CASSVGLAGQDTQYF.